This TCR beta chain was sequenced for a study of CD8 T cells in Susac syndrome. The multiple sclerosis control cohort comprised treatment-naive individuals presenting with stable or active relapsing-remitting disease. Negative isolation yielded the CD8+ and CD4+ T cells, while FACS enriched the TEMRA cells. Study-wide findings and caveats: As the study acknowledged, the number of individuals in its TCR sequencing and HLA analysis was relatively small.

A quantity of roughly 0.5 to 1 ug RNA underwent reverse transcription using random hexamers. The authors amplified TCR beta CDR3 across 54 Vbeta and 13 Jbeta using immunoSEQ multiplex PCR. Each CDR3 protein gets one entry after TCRdb re-called the immunoSEQ multiplex PCR reads with MiXCR. The sample has about 200,000 distinct CDR3 sequences; roughly nine tenths are singletons. The V end was cut by 4 bases, the J end by 9 bases, with 19 bases between. Germline CDR1 reads SEHNR; CDR2 reads FQNEAQ (reference sequence). The CDR3 consists of 15 residues. With respect to this clonotype: Its antigen is unidentified.

This TCR derives from a human donor with multiple sclerosis. The chain joins TRBV7-9 to TRBJ2-1; no definite D call. The sample comprised CD8+ T cells from PBMCs. The CDR3 reads CASSSLFMGSSEQFF. In DNA, the CDR3 is TGTGCCAGCAGCTCCCTCTTCATGGGTAGCAGTGAGCAGTTCTTC. Full variable domain (remainder filled in from reference TRBV7-9 and TRBJ2-1): DTGVSQNPRHKITKRGQNVTFRCDPISEHNRLYWYRQTLGQGPEFLTYFQNEAQLEKSRLLSDRFSAERPKGSFSTLEIQRTEQGDSAMYLCASSSLFMGSSEQFFGPGTRLTVL.